A selection of T cell receptor beta chains follows, all from one sample in a study of CD8 T cells in Susac syndrome. TCRdb ran MiXCR on the immunoSEQ multiplex PCR reads and lists one entry per CDR3 protein. The table lists 250,000 to 350,000 distinct CDR3 sequences, 85% of them singletons. The source material was CD8+ T cells from PBMCs. The origin of the receptors is a human donor with multiple sclerosis. CDR3s include the opening cysteine and the closing phenylalanine or tryptophan. The order of the fields is D gene, J gene, clone size, CDR3 length, V gene, CDR3 DNA, CDR3 protein. The D gene is left open where the match is weak. Size is omitted from some rows. Given values are once, few, many or a class for expanded clones.

TRBD2,TRBJ2-1,.,17,TRBV29-1,TGCAGCGTTGTTGGACTAGCGGGAAGGTCCGCCTACAATGAGCAGTTCTTC,CSVVGLAGRSAYNEQFF
.,TRBJ1-1,.,17,TRBV7-3,TGTGCCAGCAGCCCTCGTGGGTCGGGGGCGGTTAGCACTGAAGCTTTCTTT,CASSPRGSGAVSTEAFF
.,TRBJ2-1,.,15,TRBV5-6,TGTGCCAGCAGCCCGGGAGAGAGCTCCTACAATGAGCAGTTCTTC,CASSPGESSYNEQFF
TRBD2,TRBJ2-3,.,15,TRBV5-6,TGTGCCAGCAGCTTGGGTAGCGGGAGTGCAGATACGCAGTATTTT,CASSLGSGSADTQYF
TRBD1,TRBJ2-7,once,16,TRBV5-5,TGTGCCAGCAGCTTGATTTACCGGACAGGGACCTACGAGCAGTACTTC,CASSLIYRTGTYEQYF
.,TRBJ2-1,.,15,TRBV28,TGTGCCAGCAGTTTTCCGGGAAAATCCTACAATGAGCAGTTCTTC,CASSFPGKSYNEQFF
TRBD1,TRBJ2-6,.,16,TRBV7-9,TGTGCCAGCAGCTGGAGACAGGGCGCCGGGGCCAACGTCCTGACTTTC,CASSWRQGAGANVLTF
TRBD2,TRBJ2-1,.,16,TRBV3-1,TGTGCCAGCAGCCAAGAAAGGGCGGGAGGGAGAAATGAGCAGTTCTTC,CASSQERAGGRNEQFF
.,TRBJ2-1,few,13,TRBV12-3/TRBV12-4,TGTGCCAGCAGTTCGGGTGGAAGGAATGAGCAGTTCTTC,CASSSGGRNEQFF
.,TRBJ2-7,.,14,TRBV23-1,TGCGCCAGGAAGCCTATCGACAGTACCTACGAGCAGTACTTC,CARKPIDSTYEQYF
.,TRBJ2-1,.,16,TRBV6-1,TGTGCCAGCACCCTGACTAGTGACAGCTCCTACAATGAGCAGTTCTTC,CASTLTSDSSYNEQFF
TRBD1,TRBJ1-2,.,18,TRBV28,TGTGCCAGCAGCCCTGTGGTTGTGGGGACAGGGGCGGACTATGGCTACACCTTC,CASSPVVVGTGADYGYTF
TRBD2,TRBJ2-5,once,15,TRBV28,TGTGCCAGCAGACCGGGACTAGCGGGCCAAGAGACCCAGTACTTC,CASRPGLAGQETQYF
.,TRBJ2-1,.,16,TRBV6-1,TGTGCCAGCAGTCCGACGTGGGAGAACGGTCACGATGAGCAGTTCTTC,CASSPTWENGHDEQFF
.,TRBJ2-3,.,15,TRBV6-1,TGTGCCAGCAGTGTCCGACTAGTTCTTACAGATACGCAGTATTTT,CASSVRLVLTDTQYF
.,TRBJ2-7,.,18,TRBV29-1,TGCAGCGTTGGCGGTATTCTGGAGATGGAATATAGCTCCTACGAGCAGTACTTC,CSVGGILEMEYSSYEQYF
.,TRBJ2-5,once,14,TRBV7-9,TGTGCCAGCAGCTTCCCGGGGGGCGAAGAGACCCAGTACTTC,CASSFPGGEETQYF
.,TRBJ1-1,once,11,TRBV18,TGTAAGACCGGGACTGAGACTGAAGCTTTCTTT,CKTGTETEAFF
.,TRBJ2-1,.,14,TRBV6-1,TGTGCCAGCGACCCGCCGAGCCAAGGGAATGAGCAGTTCTTC,CASDPPSQGNEQFF
.,TRBJ2-5,.,15,TRBV4-1,TGCGCCAGCAGCATACGGGCGGGCCCCCAAGAGACCCAGTACTTC,CASSIRAGPQETQYF
.,TRBJ2-7,few,13,TRBV7-9,TGTGCCAGCAGCTTAGGAAACTCACACGAGCAGTACTTC,CASSLGNSHEQYF